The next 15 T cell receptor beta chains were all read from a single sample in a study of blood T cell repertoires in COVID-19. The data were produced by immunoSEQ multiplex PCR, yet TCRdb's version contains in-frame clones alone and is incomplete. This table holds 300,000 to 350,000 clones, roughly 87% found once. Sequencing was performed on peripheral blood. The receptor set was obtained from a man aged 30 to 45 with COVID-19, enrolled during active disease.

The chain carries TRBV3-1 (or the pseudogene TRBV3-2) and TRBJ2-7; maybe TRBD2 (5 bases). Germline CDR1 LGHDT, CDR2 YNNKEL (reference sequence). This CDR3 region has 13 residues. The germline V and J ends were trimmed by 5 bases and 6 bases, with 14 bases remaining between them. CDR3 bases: TGTGCCAGCAGCACCCTGGCGGGCGGCGAGCAGTACTTC. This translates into CASSTLAGGEQYF.

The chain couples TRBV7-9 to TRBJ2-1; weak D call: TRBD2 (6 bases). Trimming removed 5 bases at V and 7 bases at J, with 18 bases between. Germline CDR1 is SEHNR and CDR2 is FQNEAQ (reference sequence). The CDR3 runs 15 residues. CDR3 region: CASSLLAVLGNEQFF. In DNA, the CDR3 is TGTGCCAGCAGCCTATTAGCGGTACTAGGGAATGAGCAGTTCTTC.

This CDR3 is CASSLALAGAYNEQFF. For the CDR3, the DNA is TGTGCCAGCAGCTTGGCCCTAGCGGGAGCTTACAATGAGCAGTTCTTC. The rearrangement joins TRBV5-4 to TRBJ2-1; 10 bases are shared with TRBD2. V gave up 0 bases and J gave up 4 bases; unmatched junction bases: 4. The CDR3 length is 16 residues. Germline CDR1 SGHNT, CDR2 YYREEE (reference sequence).

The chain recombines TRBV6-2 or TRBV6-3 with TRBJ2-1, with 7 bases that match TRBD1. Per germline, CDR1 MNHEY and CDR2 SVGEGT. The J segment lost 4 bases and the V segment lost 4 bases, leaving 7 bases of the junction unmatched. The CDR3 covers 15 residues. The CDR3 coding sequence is TGTGCCAGCAGTTTCGACGGGACAGCTTACAATGAGCAGTTCTTC. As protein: CASSFDGTAYNEQFF.

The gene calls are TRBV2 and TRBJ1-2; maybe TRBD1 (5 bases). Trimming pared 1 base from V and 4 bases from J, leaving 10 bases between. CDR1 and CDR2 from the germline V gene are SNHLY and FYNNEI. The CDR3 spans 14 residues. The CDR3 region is CASSEEGTSYGYTF. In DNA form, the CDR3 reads TGTGCCAGCAGTGAAGAGGGGACTTCCTATGGCTACACCTTC.

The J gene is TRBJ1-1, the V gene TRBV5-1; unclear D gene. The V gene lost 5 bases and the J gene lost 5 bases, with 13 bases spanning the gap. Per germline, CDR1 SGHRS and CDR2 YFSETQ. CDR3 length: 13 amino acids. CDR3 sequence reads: CASREPSGTEAFF. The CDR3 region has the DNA TGCGCCAGCAGGGAACCCTCCGGGACTGAAGCTTTCTTT.

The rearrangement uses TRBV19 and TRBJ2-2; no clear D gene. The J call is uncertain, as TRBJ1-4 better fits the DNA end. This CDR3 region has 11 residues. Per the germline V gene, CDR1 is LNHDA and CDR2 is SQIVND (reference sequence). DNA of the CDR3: TGTGCCAGTAGTATACCGGGAAAACTGTTTTTT. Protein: CASSIPGKLFF.

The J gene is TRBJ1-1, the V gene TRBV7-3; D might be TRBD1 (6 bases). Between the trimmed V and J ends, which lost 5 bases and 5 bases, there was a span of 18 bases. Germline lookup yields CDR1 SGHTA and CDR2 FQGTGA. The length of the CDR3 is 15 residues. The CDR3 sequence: CASSPRSGVLTEAFF. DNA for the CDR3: TGTGCCAGCAGCCCCCGATCAGGGGTTTTAACTGAAGCTTTCTTT.

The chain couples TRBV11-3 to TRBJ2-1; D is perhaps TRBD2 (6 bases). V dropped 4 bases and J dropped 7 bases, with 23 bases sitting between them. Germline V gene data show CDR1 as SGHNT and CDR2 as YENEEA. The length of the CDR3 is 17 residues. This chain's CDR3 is CASSSRLEGQGSNEQFF. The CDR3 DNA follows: TGTGCCAGCAGCTCGAGACTGGAGGGCCAGGGATCAAATGAGCAGTTCTTC. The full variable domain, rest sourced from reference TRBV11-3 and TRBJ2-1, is EAGVVQSPRYKIIEKKQPVAFWCNPISGHNTLYWYLQNLGQGPELLIRYENEEAVDDSQLPKDRFSAERLKGVDSTLKIQPAELGDSAVYLCASSSRLEGQGSNEQFFGPGTRLTVL.

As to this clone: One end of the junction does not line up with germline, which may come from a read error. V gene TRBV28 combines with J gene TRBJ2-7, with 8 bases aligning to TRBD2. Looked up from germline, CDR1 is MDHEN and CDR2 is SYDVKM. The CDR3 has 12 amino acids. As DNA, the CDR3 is TGTGCCAGCAGTTTACAACGGGAGGGATTTAGTTTC. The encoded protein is CASSLQREGFSF.

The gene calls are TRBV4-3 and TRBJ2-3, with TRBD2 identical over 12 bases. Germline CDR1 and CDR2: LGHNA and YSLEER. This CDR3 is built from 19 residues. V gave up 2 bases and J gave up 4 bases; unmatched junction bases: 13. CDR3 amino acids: CASSQWLRRTSGDSDTQYF. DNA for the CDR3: TGCGCCAGCAGCCAATGGCTACGCCGGACTAGCGGGGACTCAGATACGCAGTATTTT.

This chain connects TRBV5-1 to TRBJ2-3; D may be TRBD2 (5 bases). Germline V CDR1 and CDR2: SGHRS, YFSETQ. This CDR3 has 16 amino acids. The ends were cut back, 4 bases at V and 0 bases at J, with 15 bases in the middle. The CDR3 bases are TGCGCCAGCAGCGCCGGATCTAGCCTAAGCACAGATACGCAGTATTTT. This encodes CASSAGSSLSTDTQYF.

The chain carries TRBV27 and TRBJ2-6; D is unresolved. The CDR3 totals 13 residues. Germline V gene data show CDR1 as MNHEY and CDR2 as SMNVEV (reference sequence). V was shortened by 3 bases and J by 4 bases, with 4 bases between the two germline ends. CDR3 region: CASSFEGANVLTF. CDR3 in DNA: TGTGCCAGCAGTTTCGAGGGGGCCAACGTCCTGACTTTC.

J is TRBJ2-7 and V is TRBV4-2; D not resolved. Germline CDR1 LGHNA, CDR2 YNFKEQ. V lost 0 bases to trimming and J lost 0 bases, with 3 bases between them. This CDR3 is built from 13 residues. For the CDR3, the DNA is TGTGCCAGCAGCCAAGATTACTCCTACGAGCAGTACTTC. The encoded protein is CASSQDYSYEQYF.

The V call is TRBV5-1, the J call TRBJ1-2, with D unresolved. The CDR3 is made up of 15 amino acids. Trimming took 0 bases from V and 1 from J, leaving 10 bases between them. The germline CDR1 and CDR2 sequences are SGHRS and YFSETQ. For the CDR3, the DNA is TGCGCCAGCAGCTTGGAATCCGGGATTAACTATGGCTACACCTTC. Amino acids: CASSLESGINYGYTF. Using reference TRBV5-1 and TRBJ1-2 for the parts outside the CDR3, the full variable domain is KAGVTQTPRYLIKTRGQQVTLSCSPISGHRSVSWYQQTPGQGLQFLFEYFSETQRNKGNFPGRFSGRQFSNSRSEMNVSTLELGDSALYLCASSLESGINYGYTFGSGTRLTVV.